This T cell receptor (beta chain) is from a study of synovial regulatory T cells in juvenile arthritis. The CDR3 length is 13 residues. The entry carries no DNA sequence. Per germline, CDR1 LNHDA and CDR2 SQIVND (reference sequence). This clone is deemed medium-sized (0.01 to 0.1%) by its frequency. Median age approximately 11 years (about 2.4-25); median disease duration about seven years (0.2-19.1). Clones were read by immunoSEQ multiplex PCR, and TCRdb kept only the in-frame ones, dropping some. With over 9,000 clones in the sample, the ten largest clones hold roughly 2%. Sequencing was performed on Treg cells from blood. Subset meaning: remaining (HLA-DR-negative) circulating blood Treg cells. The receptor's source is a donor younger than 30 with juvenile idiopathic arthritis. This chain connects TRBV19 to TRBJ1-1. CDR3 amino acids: CASRGRGGTEAFF. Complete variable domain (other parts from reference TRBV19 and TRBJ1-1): DGGITQSPKYLFRKEGQNVTLSCEQNLNHDAMYWYRQDPGQGLRLIYYSQIVNDFQKGDIAEGYSVSREKKESFPLTVTSAQKNPTAFYLCASRGRGGTEAFFGQGTRLTVV.